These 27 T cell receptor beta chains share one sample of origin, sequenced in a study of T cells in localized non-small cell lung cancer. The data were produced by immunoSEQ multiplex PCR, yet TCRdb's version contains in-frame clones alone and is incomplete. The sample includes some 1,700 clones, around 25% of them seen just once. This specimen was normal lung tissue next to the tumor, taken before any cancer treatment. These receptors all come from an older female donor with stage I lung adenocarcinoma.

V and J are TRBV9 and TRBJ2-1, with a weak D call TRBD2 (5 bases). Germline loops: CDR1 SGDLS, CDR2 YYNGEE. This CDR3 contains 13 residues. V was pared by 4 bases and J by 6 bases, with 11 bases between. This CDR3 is CASSPGSVNEQFF. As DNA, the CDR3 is TGTGCCAGCAGCCCGGGTAGCGTCAATGAGCAGTTCTTC.

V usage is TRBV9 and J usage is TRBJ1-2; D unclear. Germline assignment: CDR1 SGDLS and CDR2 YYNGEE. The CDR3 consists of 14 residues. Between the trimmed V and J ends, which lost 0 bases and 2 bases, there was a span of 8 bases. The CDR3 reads CASSVGTRNYGYTF. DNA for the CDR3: TGTGCCAGCAGCGTAGGGACGAGAAACTATGGCTACACCTTC.

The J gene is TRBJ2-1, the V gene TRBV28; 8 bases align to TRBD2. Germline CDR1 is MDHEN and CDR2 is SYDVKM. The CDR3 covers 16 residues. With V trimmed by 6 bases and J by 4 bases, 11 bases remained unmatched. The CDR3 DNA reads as TGTGCCAGCAGCCCTCGGGACGGGAGGGGGTACAATGAGCAGTTCTTC. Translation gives CASSPRDGRGYNEQFF.

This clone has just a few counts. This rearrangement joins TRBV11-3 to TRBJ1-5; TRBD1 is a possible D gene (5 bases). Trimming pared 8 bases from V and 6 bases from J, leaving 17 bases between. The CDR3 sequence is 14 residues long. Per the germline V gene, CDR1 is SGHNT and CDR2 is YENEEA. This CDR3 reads CASSLGGIGQPQHF. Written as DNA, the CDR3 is TGTGCCAGCTCCCTGGGGGGGATTGGTCAGCCCCAGCATTTT. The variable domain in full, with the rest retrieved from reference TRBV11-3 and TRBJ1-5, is EAGVVQSPRYKIIEKKQPVAFWCNPISGHNTLYWYLQNLGQGPELLIRYENEEAVDDSQLPKDRFSAERLKGVDSTLKIQPAELGDSAVYLCASSLGGIGQPQHFGDGTRLSIL.

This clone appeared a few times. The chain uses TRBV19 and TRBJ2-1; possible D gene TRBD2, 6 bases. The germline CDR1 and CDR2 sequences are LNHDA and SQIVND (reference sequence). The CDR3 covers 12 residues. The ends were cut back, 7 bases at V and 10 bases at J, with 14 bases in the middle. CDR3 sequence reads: CASNLGDSEQFF. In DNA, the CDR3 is TGTGCCAGTAATCTCGGGGACTCCGAGCAGTTCTTC.

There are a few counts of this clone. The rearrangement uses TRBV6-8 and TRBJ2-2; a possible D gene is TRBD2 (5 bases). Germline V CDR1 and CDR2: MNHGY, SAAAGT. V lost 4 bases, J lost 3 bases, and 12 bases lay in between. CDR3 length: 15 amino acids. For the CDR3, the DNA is TGTGCCAGCAGTTTAGAGGGAATTTACACCGGGGAGCTGTTTTTT. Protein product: CASSLEGIYTGELFF.

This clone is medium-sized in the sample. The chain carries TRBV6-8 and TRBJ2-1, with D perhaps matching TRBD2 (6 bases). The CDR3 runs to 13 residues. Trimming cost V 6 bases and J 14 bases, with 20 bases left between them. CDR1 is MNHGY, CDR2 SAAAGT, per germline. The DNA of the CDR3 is TGTGCCAGCAGAAGTCATGGGTCGGGAGAAAAGTTCTTC. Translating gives CASRSHGSGEKFF.

CDR3 amino acids: CASGSNTGGRGNTEAFF. CDR3 DNA: TGTGCTAGTGGTTCAAACACAGGGGGACGGGGGAACACTGAAGCTTTCTTT. The V gene is TRBV12-5, the J gene TRBJ1-1; 8 bases are a match to TRBD1. The trim removed 4 bases at V and 1 base at J, leaving 11 bases unmatched. Germline V lookup: CDR1 LGHNT, CDR2 FRNRAP. The CDR3 contains 17 residues.

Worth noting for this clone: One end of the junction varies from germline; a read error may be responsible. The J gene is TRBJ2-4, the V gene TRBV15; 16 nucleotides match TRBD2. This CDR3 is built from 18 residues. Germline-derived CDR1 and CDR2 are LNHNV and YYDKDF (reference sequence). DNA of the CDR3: TGTGCCAGCAGCCCAATGGGACTAGCGGGAGGGCCTAACCACGTTCAGTACTTC. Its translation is CASSPMGLAGGPNHVQYF.

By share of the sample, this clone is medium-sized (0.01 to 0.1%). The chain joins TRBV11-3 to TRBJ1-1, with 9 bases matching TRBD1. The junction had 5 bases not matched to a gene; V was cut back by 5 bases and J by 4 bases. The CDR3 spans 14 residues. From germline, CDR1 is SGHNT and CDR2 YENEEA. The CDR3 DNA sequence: TGTGCCAGCAGCAGACAGGGGGAGGGCACTGAAGCTTTCTTT. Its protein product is CASSRQGEGTEAFF.

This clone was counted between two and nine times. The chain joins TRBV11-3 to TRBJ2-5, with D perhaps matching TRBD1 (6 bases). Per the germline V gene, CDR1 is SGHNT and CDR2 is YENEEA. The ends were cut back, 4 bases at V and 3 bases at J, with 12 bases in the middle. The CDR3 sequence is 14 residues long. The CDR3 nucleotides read TGTGCCAGCAGCTCTACAGGGAATAAAGAGACCCAGTACTTC. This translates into CASSSTGNKETQYF.

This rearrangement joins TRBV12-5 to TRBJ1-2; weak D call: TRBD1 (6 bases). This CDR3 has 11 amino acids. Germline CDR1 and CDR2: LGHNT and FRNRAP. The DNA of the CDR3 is TGTGCCAGCACCAGGGGATGGGGCTACACCTTC. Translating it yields CASTRGWGYTF.

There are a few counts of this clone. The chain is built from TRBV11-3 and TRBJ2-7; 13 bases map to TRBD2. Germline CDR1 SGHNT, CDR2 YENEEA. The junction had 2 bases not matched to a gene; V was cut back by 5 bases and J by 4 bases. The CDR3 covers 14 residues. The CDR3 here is CASSPTSGRYEQYF. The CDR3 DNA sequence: TGTGCCAGCAGCCCGACTAGCGGGAGGTACGAGCAGTACTTC.

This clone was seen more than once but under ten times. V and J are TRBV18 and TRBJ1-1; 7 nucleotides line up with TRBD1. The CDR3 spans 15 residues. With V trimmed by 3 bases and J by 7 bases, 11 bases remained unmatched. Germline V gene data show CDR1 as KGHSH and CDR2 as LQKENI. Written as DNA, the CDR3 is TGTGCCAGCTCACCTGGAATATCCGGGACAGTTGAAGCTTTCTTT. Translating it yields CASSPGISGTVEAFF. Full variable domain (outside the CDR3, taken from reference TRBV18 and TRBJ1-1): NAGVMQNPRHLVRRRGQEARLRCSPMKGHSHVYWYRQLPEEGLKFMVYLQKENIIDESGMPKERFSAEFPKEGPSILRIQQVVRGDSAAYFCASSPGISGTVEAFFGQGTRLTVV.

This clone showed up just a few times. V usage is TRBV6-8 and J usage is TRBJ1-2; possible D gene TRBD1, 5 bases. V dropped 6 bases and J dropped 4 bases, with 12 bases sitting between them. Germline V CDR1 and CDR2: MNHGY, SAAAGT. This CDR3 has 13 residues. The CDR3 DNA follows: TGTGCCAGCAGCCGGACGACAGCCTATGGCTACACCTTC. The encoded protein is CASSRTTAYGYTF.

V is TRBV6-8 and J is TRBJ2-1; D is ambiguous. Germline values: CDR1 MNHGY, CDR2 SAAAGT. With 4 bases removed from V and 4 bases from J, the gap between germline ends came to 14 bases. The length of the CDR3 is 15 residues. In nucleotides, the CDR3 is TGTGCCAGCAGTTTCCGCCCCAGTGGGTACAATGAGCAGTTCTTC. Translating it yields CASSFRPSGYNEQFF.

The CDR3 here is CASSDCPSLLVDNEKLFF. The CDR3 DNA is TGTGCCAGCAGTGACTGTCCAAGTCTCCTAGTCGACAATGAAAAACTGTTTTTT. The J gene is TRBJ1-4, the V gene TRBV6-8, with D uncertain. This CDR3 spans 18 amino acids. CDR1 is MNHGY, CDR2 SAAAGT, per germline. Trimming shortened V by 5 bases and J by 5 bases, and 24 bases separated the two germline ends.

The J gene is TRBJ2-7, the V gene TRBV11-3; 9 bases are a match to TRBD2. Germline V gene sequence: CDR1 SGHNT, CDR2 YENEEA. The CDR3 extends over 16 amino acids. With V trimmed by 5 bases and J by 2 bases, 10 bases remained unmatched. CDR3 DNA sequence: TGTGCCAGCAGCCCCTCTGGCGGGAGGGCCGCCTACGAGCAGTACTTC. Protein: CASSPSGGRAAYEQYF.

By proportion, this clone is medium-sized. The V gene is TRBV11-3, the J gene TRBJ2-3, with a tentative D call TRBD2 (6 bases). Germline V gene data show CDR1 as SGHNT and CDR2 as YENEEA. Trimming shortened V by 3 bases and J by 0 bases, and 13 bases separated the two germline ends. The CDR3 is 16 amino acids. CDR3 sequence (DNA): TGTGCCAGCAGCTTCGCAACCGGGGGAAGCACAGATACGCAGTATTTT. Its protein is CASSFATGGSTDTQYF.

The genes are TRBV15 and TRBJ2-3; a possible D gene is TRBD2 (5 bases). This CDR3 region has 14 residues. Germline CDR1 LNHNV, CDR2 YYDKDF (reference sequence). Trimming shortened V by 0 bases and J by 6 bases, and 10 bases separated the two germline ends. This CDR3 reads CATSRDREYDTQYF. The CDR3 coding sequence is TGTGCCACCAGCAGAGATAGGGAGTATGATACGCAGTATTTT. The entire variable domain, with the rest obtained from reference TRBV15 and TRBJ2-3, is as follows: DAMVIQNPRYQVTQFGKPVTLSCSQTLNHNVMYWYQQKSSQAPKLLFHYYDKDFNNEADTPDNFQSRRPNTSFCFLDIRSPGLGDTAMYLCATSRDREYDTQYFGPGTRLTVL.

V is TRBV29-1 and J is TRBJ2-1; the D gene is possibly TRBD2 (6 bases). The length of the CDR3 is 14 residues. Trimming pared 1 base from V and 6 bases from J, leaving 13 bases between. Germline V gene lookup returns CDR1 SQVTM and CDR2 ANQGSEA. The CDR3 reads CSVEGQEGGNEQFF. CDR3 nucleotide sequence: TGCAGCGTTGAAGGTCAGGAGGGCGGCAATGAGCAGTTCTTC.

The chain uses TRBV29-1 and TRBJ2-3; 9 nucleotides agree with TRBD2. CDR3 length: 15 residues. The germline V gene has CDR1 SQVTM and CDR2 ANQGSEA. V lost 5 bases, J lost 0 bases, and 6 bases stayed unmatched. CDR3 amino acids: CSVIPAGGSTDTQYF. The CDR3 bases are TGCAGCGTTATTCCTGCGGGGGGGAGCACAGATACGCAGTATTTT.

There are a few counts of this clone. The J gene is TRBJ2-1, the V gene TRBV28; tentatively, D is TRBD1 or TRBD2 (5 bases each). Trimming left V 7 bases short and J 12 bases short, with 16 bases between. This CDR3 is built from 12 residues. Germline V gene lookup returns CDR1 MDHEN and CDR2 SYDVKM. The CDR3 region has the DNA TGTGCCAGCACCACACAGAGGGGTGGGCAGTTCTTC. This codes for CASTTQRGGQFF.

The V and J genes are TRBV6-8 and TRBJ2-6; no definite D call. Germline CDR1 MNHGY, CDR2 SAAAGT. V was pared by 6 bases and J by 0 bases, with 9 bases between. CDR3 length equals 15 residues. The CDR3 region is CASRSGGSGANVLTF. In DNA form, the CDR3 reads TGTGCCAGCAGATCTGGTGGCTCTGGGGCCAACGTCCTGACTTTC.

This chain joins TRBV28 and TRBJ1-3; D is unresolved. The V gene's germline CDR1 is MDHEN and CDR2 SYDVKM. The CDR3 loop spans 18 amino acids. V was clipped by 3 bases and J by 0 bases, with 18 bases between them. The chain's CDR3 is CASSLAGPSSDSGNTIYF. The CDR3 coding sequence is TGTGCCAGCAGTTTGGCAGGACCTTCTTCTGACTCTGGAAACACCATATATTTT.

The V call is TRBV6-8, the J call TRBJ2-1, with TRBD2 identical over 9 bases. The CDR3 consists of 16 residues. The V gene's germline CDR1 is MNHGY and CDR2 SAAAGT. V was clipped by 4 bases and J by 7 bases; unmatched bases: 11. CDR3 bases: TGTGCCAGCAGTTTTTACCCTGGACTAGCGATAAATGAGCAGTTCTTC. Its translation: CASSFYPGLAINEQFF.

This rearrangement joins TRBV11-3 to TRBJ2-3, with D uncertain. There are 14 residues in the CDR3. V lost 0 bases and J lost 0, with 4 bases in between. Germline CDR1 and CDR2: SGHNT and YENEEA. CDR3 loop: CASSLDRSTDTQYF. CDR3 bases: TGTGCCAGCAGCTTAGACAGGAGCACAGATACGCAGTATTTT.